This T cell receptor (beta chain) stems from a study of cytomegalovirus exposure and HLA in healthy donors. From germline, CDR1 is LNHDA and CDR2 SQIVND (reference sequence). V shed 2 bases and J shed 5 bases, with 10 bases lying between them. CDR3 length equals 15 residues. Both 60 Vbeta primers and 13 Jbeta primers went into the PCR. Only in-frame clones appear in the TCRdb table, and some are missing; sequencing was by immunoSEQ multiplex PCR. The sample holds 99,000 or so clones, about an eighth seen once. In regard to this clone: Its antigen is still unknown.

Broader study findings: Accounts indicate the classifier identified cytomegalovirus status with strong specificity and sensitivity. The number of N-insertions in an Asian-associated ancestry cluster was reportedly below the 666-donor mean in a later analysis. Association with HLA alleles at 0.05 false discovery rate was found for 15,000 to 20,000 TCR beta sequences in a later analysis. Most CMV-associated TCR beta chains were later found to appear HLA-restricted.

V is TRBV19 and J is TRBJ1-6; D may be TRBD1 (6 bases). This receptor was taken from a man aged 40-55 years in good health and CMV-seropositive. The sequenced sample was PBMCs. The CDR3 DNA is TGTGCCAGTAGTATAACAGGGCTCCATAATTCACCCCTCCACTTT. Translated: CASSITGLHNSPLHF.